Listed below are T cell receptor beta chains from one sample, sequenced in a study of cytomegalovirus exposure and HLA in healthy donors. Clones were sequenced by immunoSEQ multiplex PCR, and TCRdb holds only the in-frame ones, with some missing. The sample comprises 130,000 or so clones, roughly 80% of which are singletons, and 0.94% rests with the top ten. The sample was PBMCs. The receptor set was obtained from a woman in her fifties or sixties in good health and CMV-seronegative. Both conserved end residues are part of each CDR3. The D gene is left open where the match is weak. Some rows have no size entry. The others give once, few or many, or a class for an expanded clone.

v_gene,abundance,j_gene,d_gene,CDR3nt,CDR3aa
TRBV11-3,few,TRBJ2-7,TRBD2,TGTGCCAGCAGCACCCGTCCCTTGGGAGCGGGAGACTACGAGCAGTACTTC,CASSTRPLGAGDYEQYF
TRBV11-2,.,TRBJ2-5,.,TGTGCCAGCAGCTTCAAGCAAAGGGGCTCGGAGACCCAGTACTTC,CASSFKQRGSETQYF
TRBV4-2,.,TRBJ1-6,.,TGTGCCAGCAGCCCCCTCGACGTTGAGGGTTCACCCCTCCACTTT,CASSPLDVEGSPLHF
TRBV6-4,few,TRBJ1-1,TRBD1,TGTGCCAGCAGTTCGGACAGGGGAACTGAAGCTTTCTTT,CASSSDRGTEAFF
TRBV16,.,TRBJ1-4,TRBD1,TGTGCCAGCAGCCAATCAGGGGACAGGGGCGAAAAACTGTTTTTT,CASSQSGDRGEKLFF
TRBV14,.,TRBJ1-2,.,TGTGCCAGCAGCCAACGACTCTCAGCCAACAACTATGGCTACACCTTC,CASSQRLSANNYGYTF
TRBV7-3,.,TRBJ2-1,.,TGTGCCAGCAGCTTTCGGGCGGGGAGAGAGCAGTTCTTC,CASSFRAGREQFF
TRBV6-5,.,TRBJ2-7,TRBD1,TGTGCCAGCAGAGGGGACAGTCTCGAGCAGTACTTC,CASRGDSLEQYF
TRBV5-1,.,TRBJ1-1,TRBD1,TGCGCCAGCAGCTATACTAGACAGGGAAGAACTGAAGCTTTCTTT,CASSYTRQGRTEAFF
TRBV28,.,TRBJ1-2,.,TGTGCCAGCAGTCAGGGGTACTATGGCTACACCTTC,CASSQGYYGYTF
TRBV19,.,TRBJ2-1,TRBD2,TGTGCCAGTAGTATAGGACTAGCGGCGACATCCTACAATGAGCAGTTCTTC,CASSIGLAATSYNEQFF
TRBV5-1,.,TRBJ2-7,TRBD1,TGCGCCAGCAGACGGGACAGAAACTACGAGCAGTACTTC,CASRRDRNYEQYF
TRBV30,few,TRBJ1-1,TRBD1,TGTGCCTGGAGTCGCTGGACAGGTGCTTTCTTT,CAWSRWTGAFF
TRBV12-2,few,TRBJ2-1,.,TGTGCAAGTCGCTCACTAGCTGGTTTGTCAAATGAGCAGTTCTTC,CASRSLAGLSNEQFF
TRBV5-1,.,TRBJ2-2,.,TGCGCCAGCAGCCACGGGGGGCAGGGGGCGGCGAGACTAGCAGGCAACGGGGAGCTGTTTTTT,CASSHGGQGAARLAGNGELFF
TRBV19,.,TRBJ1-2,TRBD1,TGTGCCAGCTCGACAGGGGGCGACAGGTCCCGAGGCTACACCTTC,CASSTGGDRSRGYTF
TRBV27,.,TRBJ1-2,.,TGTGCCAGCAGTCCCCGACGTAGGAGTTTGCATGGCTACACCTTC,CASSPRRRSLHGYTF
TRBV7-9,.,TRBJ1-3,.,TGTGCCAGCAGCTCCTTGACAGCCTCTGGAAACACCATATATTTT,CASSSLTASGNTIYF
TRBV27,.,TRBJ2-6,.,TGTGCCAGCAGTTACGTAAAGCGGACCTCTGGGGCCAACGTCCTGACTTTC,CASSYVKRTSGANVLTF
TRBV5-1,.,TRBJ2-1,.,TGCGCCAGCAGCTTGGCGCCAGGGGATCGGGATGAGCAGTTCTTC,CASSLAPGDRDEQFF
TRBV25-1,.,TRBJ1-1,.,TGTGCCAGCAGTCAACAGGCGAACACTGAAGCTTTCTTT,CASSQQANTEAFF
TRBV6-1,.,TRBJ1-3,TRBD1,TGTGCCAGCCATCTCCAGGGGGCCTCTGGAAACACCATATATTTT,CASHLQGASGNTIYF
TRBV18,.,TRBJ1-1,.,TGTGCCAGCTCACCACTACCCCCAGGGAACACTGAAGCTTTCTTT,CASSPLPPGNTEAFF
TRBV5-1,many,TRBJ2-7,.,TGCGCCAGCAGCTTGGACACCTACGAGCAGTACTTC,CASSLDTYEQYF
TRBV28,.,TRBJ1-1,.,TGTGCCAGCAGTCCCCCTCTTGGACTTCGTCCCGCAGCTTTCTTT,CASSPPLGLRPAAFF
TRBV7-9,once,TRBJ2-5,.,TGTGCCAGCAGCTTGGCGCACGCAAACAGGGCTCAAGAGACCCAGTACTTC,CASSLAHANRAQETQYF
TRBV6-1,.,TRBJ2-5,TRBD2,TGTGCCAGCAGTCTCAGCGGGAGGGCCGGTGAGACCCAGTACTTC,CASSLSGRAGETQYF
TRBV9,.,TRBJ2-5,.,TGTGCCAGCAGCCCACAGCCCAAACTCCAAGAGATCCAGTACTTC,CASSPQPKLQEIQYF
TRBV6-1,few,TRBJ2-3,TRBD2,TGTGCCAGCAGTAAAGGAGGTAGCGGGATCGCAGATACGCAGTATTTT,CASSKGGSGIADTQYF
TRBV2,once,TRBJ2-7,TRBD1,TGTGCCAGCAGCCGACAGGGTGGCTACGAGCAGTACTTC,CASSRQGGYEQYF
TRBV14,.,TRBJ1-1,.,TGTGCCAGCAGCCCTCGGGACACCACTGAAGCTTTCTTT,CASSPRDTTEAFF
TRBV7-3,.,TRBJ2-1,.,TGTGCCAGCAGCCCCGGACTCGATTACAATGAGCAGTTCTTC,CASSPGLDYNEQFF
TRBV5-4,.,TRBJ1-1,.,TGTGCCAGCAGCTTGAACCGGGGCACTGAAGCTTTCTTT,CASSLNRGTEAFF